A selection of T cell receptor beta chains follows, all from one sample in a study of blood T cell repertoires in COVID-19. Generated by immunoSEQ multiplex PCR, the TCRdb table keeps only in-frame clones and is missing some. This table holds hundreds of thousands of clones, around nine tenths found once. The sequenced material came from PBMCs or T cells enriched from blood (not recorded which). These receptors all stem from a woman aged 50 to 60 who had recovered from COVID-19. Each CDR3 is given without its conserved first and last residue. A D gene is named only where the DNA matches it firmly.

TRBD1,TRBV28,ASSLRQGGSYGYT
TRBD2,TRBV7-2,ASSLSLTSNNEQF
-,TRBV6-5,ASSYWFRPIDEQY
TRBD2,TRBV7-9,ASSFARLAGLETQY
-,TRBV13,ASSSQGWGISGANVLT
TRBD1,TRBV3-1/TRBV3-2,ASSQDRDRRYNEQF
-,TRBV5-8,ASSLGWGVQH
-,TRBV5-1,ASSLELGGSNEKLF
TRBD2,TRBV6-6,ASSSVREGGTDTQY
TRBD1,TRBV5-4,ASSPDRGYSPLH